What follows are 9 T cell receptor beta chains derived from one specimen sequenced in a study of T cell clonotyping in hematopoietic cell transplantation. Here immunoSEQ multiplex PCR was the method, and the copy in TCRdb shows in-frame clones only, minus some. The sample lists 15,000 to 25,000 clones; around 85% were seen once. What was sequenced was peripheral blood mononuclear cells. All receptors derive from a man in his 60s in good health. Some clones in this sample may be carry-over from other donors' samples.

This chain uses TRBV7-2 with TRBJ2-7; 7 bases line up with TRBD2. The CDR3 is 13 amino acids. The germline CDR1 and CDR2 sequences are SGHTA and FQGNSA. Unmatched junction bases numbered 5, after V lost 6 bases and J lost 3 bases. The CDR3 region is CASRMTSNYEQYF. The CDR3 nucleotides read TGTGCCAGCAGAATGACTAGCAACTACGAGCAGTACTTC.

The chain is built from TRBV7-2 and TRBJ1-2, with 10 bases fitting TRBD1. The CDR3 is made up of 14 amino acids. J was trimmed by 7 bases and V by 2 bases; bases with no gene match: 4. The germline V gene has CDR1 SGHTA and CDR2 FQGNSA. The chain's CDR3 is CASSLSRTGGGYTF. CDR3 bases: TGTGCCAGCAGCTTATCGAGGACAGGGGGTGGCTACACCTTC.

Worth noting for this clone: The junction differs from germline at one of its ends, possibly a read error. The CDR3 region is CASSQAVTSGANVLTF. DNA for the CDR3: TGTGCCAGCAGCCAAGCAGTGACCTCTGGGGCCAACGTCCTGACGTTC. The V gene is TRBV4-2, the J gene TRBJ2-6, with D maybe TRBD1 (5 bases). The CDR3 runs to 16 residues. Germline V gene data show CDR1 as LGHNA and CDR2 as YNFKEQ.

This clone occurred once. This chain links TRBV27 with TRBJ2-5; TRBD2 aligns across 8 bases. The trim removed 3 bases at V and 4 bases at J, leaving 10 bases unmatched. The CDR3 totals 16 residues. CDR1 and CDR2 (germline): MNHEY, SMNVEV (reference sequence). The CDR3 loop is CASSLRFSGSRETQYF. The CDR3 DNA follows: TGTGCCAGCAGTTTGCGCTTCAGCGGGAGTCGAGAGACCCAGTACTTC.

The rearrangement links TRBV30 to TRBJ1-3; D unresolved. The CDR3 consists of 11 residues. Germline values: CDR1 GTSNPN, CDR2 SVGIG (reference sequence). The germline V and J ends were trimmed by 2 bases and 2 bases, with 1 base remaining between them. The CDR3 nucleotides are TGTGCCTGGAGTCCTGGAAACACCATATATTTT. This gives the protein CAWSPGNTIYF.

V is TRBV6-1 and J is TRBJ2-1, with D unresolved. V lost 2 bases, J lost 6 bases, and 5 bases lay in between. The CDR3 spans 12 residues. Germline loops: CDR1 MNHNS, CDR2 SASEGT. DNA for the CDR3: TGTGCCAGCAGTGAAAGGATCAATGAGCAGTTCTTC. Protein: CASSERINEQFF.

The sample holds one count of this clone. The chain joins TRBV28 to TRBJ1-5; no definite D call. The CDR3 runs 14 residues. The germline V gene encodes CDR1 MDHEN and CDR2 SYDVKM. The V end lost 5 bases, the J end lost 7 bases, and 15 bases lay between the germline ends. In DNA form, the CDR3 reads TGTGCCAGCAGTGAGGACTTTGCCAACCAGCCCCAGCATTTT. This codes for CASSEDFANQPQHF.

The chain carries TRBV7-2 and TRBJ1-3, with a tentative D call TRBD1 (5 bases). Looked up from germline, CDR1 is SGHTA and CDR2 is FQGNSA. V was trimmed by 5 bases and J by 1 base, leaving 12 bases between them. The CDR3 spans 15 residues. Here the CDR3 reads CASSALGGSGNTIYF. For the CDR3, the DNA is TGTGCCAGCAGCGCCCTCGGGGGGTCTGGAAACACCATATATTTT.

The J gene is TRBJ2-2, the V gene TRBV7-2; D not certain. Germline values: CDR1 SGHTA, CDR2 FQGNSA. The CDR3 covers 13 residues. Trimming left V 1 base short and J 1 base short, with 1 base between. CDR3 residues: CASSLGNTGELFF. Written as DNA, the CDR3 is TGTGCCAGCAGCTTAGGGAACACCGGGGAGCTGTTTTTT.